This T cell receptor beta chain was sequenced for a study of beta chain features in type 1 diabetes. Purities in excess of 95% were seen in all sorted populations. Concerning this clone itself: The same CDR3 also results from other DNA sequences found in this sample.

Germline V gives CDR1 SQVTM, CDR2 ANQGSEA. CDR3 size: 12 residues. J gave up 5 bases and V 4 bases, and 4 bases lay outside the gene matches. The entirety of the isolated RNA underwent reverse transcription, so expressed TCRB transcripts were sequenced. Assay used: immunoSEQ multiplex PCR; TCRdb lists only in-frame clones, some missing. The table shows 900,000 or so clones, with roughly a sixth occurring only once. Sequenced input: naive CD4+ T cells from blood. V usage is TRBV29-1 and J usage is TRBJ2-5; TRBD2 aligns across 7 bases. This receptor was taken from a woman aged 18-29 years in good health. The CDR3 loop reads CSVVRGSETQYF. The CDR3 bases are TGCAGCGTTGTACGCGGGAGTGAGACCCAGTACTTC.